Each of the 20 T cell receptor beta chains below was sequenced from the same sample in a study of shared clonotypes between healthy human individuals. Assay: immunoSEQ multiplex PCR; the TCRdb copy retains only in-frame clones and omits some. The sample gives 550,000 to 700,000 clones, 55% to 85% of which show up once; 1.5% to 2% is in the top ten. Sequencing used memory CD4+ T cells sorted from blood. This sample's subset: CD45RA-negative fraction. The origin of the receptors is a woman under 40 in good health.

The chain recombines TRBV4-1 with TRBJ1-5; 7 nucleotides align to TRBD1. Germline CDR1 MGHRA, CDR2 YSYEKL. The CDR3 is 16 amino acids. Germline trimming cut 4 bases from V and 2 bases from J; bases unmatched to any gene: 8. The DNA for the CDR3 is TGCGCCAGCAGCCTTAACAGGGGAAGGGGCAATCAGCCCCAGCATTTT. Translation gives CASSLNRGRGNQPQHF.

The genes are TRBV7-8 and TRBJ2-1; the match to TRBD1 covers 10 bases. Looked up from germline, CDR1 is SGHVS and CDR2 is FQNEAQ. CDR3 size: 16 residues. The ends lost 5 bases at V and 1 base at J; junction bases unmatched: 5. CDR3 protein: CASSIRDRGSYNEQFF. The CDR3 DNA sequence: TGTGCCAGCAGCATCCGGGACAGGGGTTCCTACAATGAGCAGTTCTTC.

This sequence joins TRBV5-1 and TRBJ1-3; D remains unclear. Trimming pared 4 bases from V and 4 bases from J, leaving 12 bases between. The CDR3 sequence is 14 residues long. Germline V gene data show CDR1 as SGHRS and CDR2 as YFSETQ. The CDR3 sequence is CASSTGEEGNTIYF. The CDR3, as DNA: TGCGCCAGCAGCACGGGTGAAGAAGGAAACACCATATATTTT. The full variable domain, in which reference TRBV5-1 and TRBJ1-3 provide the parts outside the CDR3, is KAGVTQTPRYLIKTRGQQVTLSCSPISGHRSVSWYQQTPGQGLQFLFEYFSETQRNKGNFPGRFSGRQFSNSRSEMNVSTLELGDSALYLCASSTGEEGNTIYFGEGSWLTVV.

This sequence joins TRBV7-9 and TRBJ2-1, with 12 nucleotides matching TRBD2. CDR1 and CDR2 (germline): SEHNR, FQNEAQ (reference sequence). Trimming at V came to 5 bases and at J to 3 bases, leaving 2 bases not matched to a gene. The CDR3 totals 15 residues. The CDR3 DNA follows: TGTGCCAGCAGCCGACTAGCGGGAGTCTACAATGAGCAGTTCTTC. Translation gives CASSRLAGVYNEQFF.

The chain joins TRBV2 to TRBJ1-5; weak D call: TRBD1 (5 bases). The CDR3 extends over 15 amino acids. V was shortened by 7 bases and J by 1 base, with 14 bases between the two germline ends. Germline V gene sequence: CDR1 SNHLY, CDR2 FYNNEI. CDR3 protein: CASMEDILSNQPQHF. CDR3 coding DNA: TGTGCCAGCATGGAGGACATTCTGAGCAATCAGCCCCAGCATTTT.

Only one count was recorded for this clone. The V gene is TRBV2, the J gene TRBJ2-7, with D unresolved. CDR3 length: 14 residues. Germline values: CDR1 SNHLY, CDR2 FYNNEI. V lost 1 base and J 5 bases, leaving 12 bases between the germline ends. The CDR3 loop is CASSEERYPHEQYF. The CDR3 nucleotides are TGTGCCAGCAGTGAAGAAAGGTACCCCCACGAGCAGTACTTC.

The V gene is TRBV25-1, the J gene TRBJ2-5; TRBD1 matches at 7 bases. J gave up 4 bases and V 0 bases, and 8 bases lay outside the gene matches. Germline V gene lookup returns CDR1 MGHDK and CDR2 SYGVNS. The CDR3 loop spans 16 amino acids. DNA of the CDR3: TGTGCCAGCAGTGAATATCGAGGACAGGTGGGAGAGACCCAGTACTTC. Protein: CASSEYRGQVGETQYF.

This sequence joins TRBV7-8 and TRBJ2-1, with 10 bases fitting TRBD2. CDR1 is SGHVS, CDR2 FQNEAQ, per germline. This CDR3 spans 16 amino acids. The V and J ends lost 4 bases and 9 bases, in that order; junction bases with no gene match: 12. The CDR3 nucleotides read TGTGCCAGCAGCTCCACCCTAGCGGGAGAAGGCACTGAGCAGTTCTTC. Translating gives CASSSTLAGEGTEQFF.

J is TRBJ2-1 and V is TRBV6-5; D possibly corresponds to TRBD1 (5 bases). CDR3 length equals 12 residues. Germline V gives CDR1 MNHEY, CDR2 SVGAGI. CDR3 nucleotide sequence: TGTGCTTCAGGGCCGGTATACAATGAGCAGTTCTTC. Protein product: CASGPVYNEQFF.

The chain links TRBV15 to TRBJ1-4; no firm D call. Germline V gives CDR1 LNHNV, CDR2 YYDKDF (reference sequence). This CDR3 region has 13 residues. With 8 bases removed from V and 0 bases from J, the gap between germline ends came to 7 bases. As DNA, the CDR3 is TGTGCCACCGGGTCCGCAACTAATGAAAAACTGTTTTTT. Amino acid sequence: CATGSATNEKLFF.

Worth noting for this clone: Other DNA variants within this sample encode the same CDR3. The chain is built from TRBV4-1 and TRBJ2-7; TRBD2 might be the D (6 bases). Deletions cut 0 bases from V and 4 bases from J, with 13 bases between. This CDR3 spans 15 amino acids. Germline V gives CDR1 MGHRA, CDR2 YSYEKL. This chain's CDR3 is CASSQDRGRVYEQYF. The CDR3 nucleotides read TGCGCCAGCAGCCAAGATCGGGGGAGAGTTTACGAGCAGTACTTC.

V gene TRBV15 combines with J gene TRBJ2-1, with D tentatively TRBD2 (5 bases). Germline V gene lookup returns CDR1 LNHNV and CDR2 YYDKDF (reference sequence). The CDR3 runs to 14 residues. V was pared by 4 bases and J by 4 bases, with 11 bases between. The CDR3 region is CATSKSGLYNEQFF. DNA for the CDR3: TGTGCCACCAGCAAGTCGGGATTGTACAATGAGCAGTTCTTC.

This sequence joins TRBV9 and TRBJ2-7; TRBD2 aligns across 10 bases. V shed 4 bases, J shed 4 bases, and the junction held 8 bases outside the gene matches. Germline V lookup: CDR1 SGDLS, CDR2 YYNGEE. The CDR3 is 15 residues long. Here the CDR3 reads CASSSSASGGYEQYF. CDR3 DNA: TGTGCCAGCAGCTCCTCGGCTAGCGGGGGATACGAGCAGTACTTC.

The chain links TRBV5-6 to TRBJ1-5; D perhaps matches TRBD1 (6 bases). This CDR3 spans 14 amino acids. Trimming shortened V by 0 bases and J by 6 bases, and 10 bases separated the two germline ends. Germline CDR1 SGHDT, CDR2 YYEEEE. DNA of the CDR3: TGTGCCAGCAGCTTGGATGGGGGGGCTCAGCCCCAGCATTTT. Amino acids: CASSLDGGAQPQHF.

As regards this clone: This CDR3 is also generated by other DNA sequences in the sample. V gene TRBV4-1 combines with J gene TRBJ1-5, with D perhaps matching TRBD1 (6 bases). Germline V gene sequence: CDR1 MGHRA, CDR2 YSYEKL. The CDR3 totals 16 residues. Trimming stripped 0 bases from V and 4 bases from J, with 13 bases between. This CDR3 is CASSQDPGGWNQPQHF. DNA of the CDR3: TGCGCCAGCAGCCAAGATCCCGGGGGCTGGAATCAGCCCCAGCATTTT.

J is TRBJ2-2 and V is TRBV6-5; 13 bases line up with TRBD2. From germline, CDR1 is MNHEY and CDR2 SVGAGI. The CDR3 consists of 15 residues. J gave up 6 bases and V 6 bases, and 4 bases lay outside the gene matches. In DNA form, the CDR3 reads TGTGCCAGCAGGCCCGGACTAGCGGGAGCCGGGGAGCTGTTTTTT. It is translated as CASRPGLAGAGELFF.

The CDR3 here is CASSQDGSGRQETQYF. Here the CDR3 DNA reads TGTGCCAGCAGCCAAGATGGTTCAGGGAGGCAAGAGACCCAGTACTTC. This rearrangement joins TRBV4-2 to TRBJ2-5, with D maybe TRBD2 (6 bases). The germline V and J ends were trimmed by 0 bases and 2 bases, with 13 bases remaining between them. CDR1 and CDR2 (germline): LGHNA, YNFKEQ. CDR3 length: 16 residues.

The chain recombines TRBV5-4 with TRBJ2-2; D is undetermined. The CDR3 loop spans 14 amino acids. Germline V gene sequence: CDR1 SGHNT, CDR2 YYREEE (reference sequence). V lost 5 bases to trimming and J lost 0 bases, with 8 bases between them. This chain's CDR3 is CASSSTPNTGELFF. CDR3 sequence (DNA): TGTGCCAGCAGTTCGACACCGAACACCGGGGAGCTGTTTTTT.

This chain uses TRBV6-4 with TRBJ1-5; TRBD1 agrees at 7 bases. The CDR3 covers 19 residues. CDR1 is MRHNA, CDR2 SNTAGT, per germline. After removal of 0 bases from V and 3 bases from J, the junction contained 14 bases not matched to a gene. CDR3 protein: CASSDSYRGRLGFNQPQHF. The CDR3 DNA sequence: TGTGCCAGCAGTGACTCTTATAGGGGGCGTCTCGGTTTCAATCAGCCCCAGCATTTT.

V is TRBV28 and J is TRBJ1-2, with TRBD1 as a possible D gene (5 bases). In germline, CDR1 is MDHEN, CDR2 SYDVKM. The CDR3 has 13 amino acids. V lost 6 bases and J 4 bases, leaving 12 bases between the germline ends. CDR3 protein: CASRQAQGYGYTF. CDR3 sequence (DNA): TGTGCCAGCAGGCAGGCCCAGGGCTATGGCTACACCTTC.